The clone carrying this T cell receptor beta chain was found a few times. What it binds is unknown. Produced via immunoSEQ multiplex PCR; TCRdb's table is partial and in-frame only. The sample records fewer than 12,000 clones, about 69% being singletons. The record originates from a study of tumor-infiltrating lymphocytes in localized non-small cell lung cancer. About the research overall: Some samples were collected after neoadjuvant chemotherapy; smokers, never-smokers and several histologies were included.

Germline assignment: CDR1 MNHEY and CDR2 SMNVEV (reference sequence). The CDR3 contains 18 residues. V lost 5 bases, J lost 2 bases, and 12 bases stayed unmatched. Findings and caveats of the study: Tumor T-cell fraction from TCR sequencing was not associated with recurrence-free survival (p = 0.61).

The TCR originated in a human donor with non-small cell lung cancer. The chain carries TRBV27 and TRBJ2-7; 13 bases line up with TRBD2. Sequencing input: lung tumor tissue. For the CDR3, the DNA is TGTGCCAGCAGTCCGAAGACTAGCGGGAGGCTATTAACCTACGAGCAGTACTTC. It is translated as CASSPKTSGRLLTYEQYF.